This T cell receptor beta chain was documented in a study of blood T cell repertoires in COVID-19. Study-wide context: COVID-19 samples from acute and convalescent phases originated in the United States, Italy and Spain. T cells, B-cell-depleted T cells, or PBMCs provided the cDNA or gDNA that served as material.

The V gene end was trimmed by 5 bases and the J gene end by 4 bases; junction bases not matched to a gene: 6. Germline V gene data show CDR1 as SEHNR and CDR2 as FQNEAQ (reference sequence). The CDR3 sequence is 15 residues long. In the original workflow: Nucleated cell counts were estimated from reference gene primer amplification. The data were produced by immunoSEQ multiplex PCR, yet TCRdb's version contains in-frame clones alone and is incomplete. From that table come the V and J calls and clone size; the DNA was used to work out D and trimming. The sample records just under 55,000 clones, less than 90% being singletons.

The genes are TRBV7-9 and TRBJ2-7; TRBD2 matches 12 bases. The sample taken for sequencing was peripheral blood. This sequence originates from a woman between 55 and 75 years old with acute or convalescent COVID-19. This CDR3 is CASSPRLAGEYEQYF. CDR3 DNA sequence: TGTGCCAGCAGCCCTCGACTAGCGGGAGAATACGAGCAGTACTTC.